Presented here are 2 T cell receptor beta chains from one specimen sequenced in a study of technical replicates of blood from a handful of donors. Repertoires were generated with immunoSEQ multiplex PCR, while TCRdb's copy carries only in-frame clones and drops some. Of roughly 50,000 clones detected, about 94% appear once; the ten largest clones hold roughly 4%. The sequencing input was PBMCs. These TCRs come from a human donor in good health. Some clones in this sample may be carry-over from other donors' samples.

The chain recombines TRBV27 with TRBJ2-1, with D tentatively TRBD2 (6 bases). The ends were cut back, 3 bases at V and 2 bases at J, with 11 bases in the middle. The CDR3 runs to 15 residues. Germline-derived CDR1 and CDR2 are MNHEY and SMNVEV (reference sequence). The DNA of the CDR3 is TGTGCCAGCAGTTTTGCGGGCGGGGCCTACAATGAGCAGTTCTTC. Its translation: CASSFAGGAYNEQFF.

This clone was observed a single time. This chain links TRBV30 with TRBJ1-5, with TRBD1 identical over 8 bases. Unmatched junction bases numbered 7, after V lost 0 bases and J lost 6 bases. Germline CDR1 GTSNPN, CDR2 SVGIG (reference sequence). The CDR3 contains 15 residues. The CDR3 sequence is CAWSVTGGFGQPQHF. The CDR3 DNA is TGTGCCTGGAGTGTAACAGGGGGATTTGGTCAGCCCCAGCATTTT.